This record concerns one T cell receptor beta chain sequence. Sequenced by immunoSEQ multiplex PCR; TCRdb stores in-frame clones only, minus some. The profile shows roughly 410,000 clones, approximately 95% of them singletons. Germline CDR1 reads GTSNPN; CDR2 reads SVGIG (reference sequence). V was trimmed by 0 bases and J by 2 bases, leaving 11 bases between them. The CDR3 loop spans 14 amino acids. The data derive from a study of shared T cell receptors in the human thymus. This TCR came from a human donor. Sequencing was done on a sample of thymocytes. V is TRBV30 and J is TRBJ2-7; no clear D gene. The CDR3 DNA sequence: TGTGCCTGGAGTGTACTCGGAGTCACCTACGAGCAGTACTTC. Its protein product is CAWSVLGVTYEQYF.